The clone carrying this T cell receptor beta chain was seen more than once but under ten times. Its specificity is unknown. These data come from a study of post-analysis software for immune sequencing data. Turning to the study itself: Recorded disease courses covered relapsing-remitting, secondary progressive and progressive-relapsing multiple sclerosis. Some patients had no subtype annotation. Study-wide results and limits: Relative to controls, patients had roughly five TRBV segments at higher frequency, with TRBV5-6, TRBV5-1 and TRBV20-1 among these. Compared against controls, patients with multiple sclerosis displayed significantly lower normalized Chao1 diversity. Samples from one preparation batch, clustered by F measure, grouped strongly together.

The ends lost 6 bases at V and 1 base at J; junction bases unmatched: 9. From germline, CDR1 is DFQATT and CDR2 SNEGSKA (reference sequence). CDR3 size: 14 residues. Incorporated into the TCR beta cDNA libraries were unique molecular identifiers, which served to reduce PCR and sequencing biases. Input of roughly 0.95 to 10 million T cells yielded 400,000 to 550,000 cDNA molecules. TCRdb recomputed calls from the PCR reads with MiXCR, one row per CDR3 protein. The sample lists roughly 600,000 distinct CDR3 sequences; about 40% were seen once. This chain links TRBV20-1 with TRBJ2-7; TRBD1 aligns across 7 bases. This TCR derives from a girl under 18 with multiple sclerosis. Sequencing input: blood. The CDR3 loop reads CSASGTGESYEQYF. The CDR3 DNA reads as TGCAGTGCCAGTGGTACAGGGGAGTCCTACGAGCAGTACTTC.